The clone carrying this T cell receptor (beta chain) was seen more than once but under ten times. Trimming shortened V by 3 bases and J by 7 bases, and 10 bases separated the two germline ends. The CDR3 extends over 12 amino acids. Germline loops: CDR1 DFQATT, CDR2 SNEGSKA (reference sequence). Using its own MiXCR run on the RT-PCR reads, TCRdb lists one record per CDR3 protein. The sample records about 680,000 distinct CDR3 sequences, approximately 14% being singletons. This clonotype was obtained from a female donor in good health, serving as a healthy control. The sequenced sample was memory CD4+ T cells from blood. The chain employs TRBV20-1 and TRBJ2-4; unclear D gene. The CDR3 here is CSASLLENIQYF. CDR3 nucleotides: TGCAGTGCTAGCCTGCTAGAGAACATTCAGTACTTC.